This TCR beta chain was found in a study of blood T cell repertoires in COVID-19. Study-wide context: Samples of COVID-19 (acute and convalescent) were obtained from the United States, Italy and Spain. PBMCs, B-cell-depleted T cells, or T cells provided the cDNA or gDNA that made up the material.

In the original workflow: Reference gene primer amplification in the assay estimated nucleated cell counts. Repertoires were generated with immunoSEQ multiplex PCR, while TCRdb's copy carries only in-frame clones and drops some. Clone size and V and J calls were adopted from that table, with D and trimming inferred from the DNA. In the table there are about 100,000 clones, approximately 86% of which are singletons. The sample holds a few counts of this clone. V lost 3 bases to trimming and J lost 4 bases; unmatched junction nucleotides: 2. Germline values: CDR1 MRHNA, CDR2 SNTAGT. This CDR3 spans 15 amino acids.

Material: peripheral blood. The origin of this receptor is an elderly man with acute or convalescent COVID-19. The rearrangement uses TRBV6-4 and TRBJ2-2, with 10 positions matching TRBD2. CDR3: CASSELAGVTGELFF. The DNA for the CDR3 is TGTGCCAGCAGTGAGCTAGCGGGGGTCACCGGGGAGCTGTTTTTT.